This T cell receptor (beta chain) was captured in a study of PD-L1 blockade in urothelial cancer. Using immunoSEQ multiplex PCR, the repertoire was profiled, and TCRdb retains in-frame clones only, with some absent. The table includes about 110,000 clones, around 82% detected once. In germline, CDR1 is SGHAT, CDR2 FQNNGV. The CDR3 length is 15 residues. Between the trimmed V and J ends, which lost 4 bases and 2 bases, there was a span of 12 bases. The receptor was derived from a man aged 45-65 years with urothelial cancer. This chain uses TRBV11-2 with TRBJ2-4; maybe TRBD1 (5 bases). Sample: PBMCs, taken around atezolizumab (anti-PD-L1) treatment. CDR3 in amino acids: CASSYNQGTKNIQYF. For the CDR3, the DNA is TGTGCCAGCAGCTACAATCAGGGTACCAAAAACATTCAGTACTTC.